A single sample is the source of the 14 T cell receptor beta chains below, sequenced in a study of T-cell memory formation after mild COVID-19. TCRdb reanalysed the 5' RACE reads using MiXCR and keeps one entry per CDR3 protein. Of a few hundred thousand distinct CDR3 sequences in the sample, about a sixth were seen once. The specimen was PBMCs or a T cell subset sorted from them (not recorded which). The receptor source for this set is a man between 18 and 29 years old who had mild COVID-19 (a few samples of this study predate the infection). Cell type and time point are not known.

The chain recombines TRBV14 with TRBJ2-1, with TRBD2 matching 9 bases. CDR1 SGHDN and CDR2 FVKESK come from the germline V gene. The V gene end was trimmed by 4 bases and the J gene end by 4 bases; junction bases not matched to a gene: 8. CDR3 length: 16 amino acids. This CDR3 reads CASSLFSGGHYNEQFF. The CDR3 coding sequence is TGTGCCAGCAGCCTCTTCAGCGGGGGGCATTACAATGAGCAGTTCTTC.

Only a few counts were recorded for this clonotype. The gene calls are TRBV28 and TRBJ1-6, with D possibly matching TRBD1 (6 bases). This CDR3 region has 14 residues. Germline CDR1 and CDR2: MDHEN and SYDVKM. Trimming removed 7 bases at V and 14 bases at J, with 21 bases between. The chain's CDR3 is CASTTPGGGGSLHF. For the CDR3, the DNA is TGTGCCAGCACCACGCCCGGGGGGGGCGGGTCCCTCCACTTT.

V and J are TRBV4-3 and TRBJ2-7; D is ambiguous. Germline assignment: CDR1 LGHNA and CDR2 YSLEER. Trimming left V 0 bases short and J 1 base short, with 10 bases between. The CDR3 length is 15 residues. The CDR3 loop is CASSQDRNPSYEQYF. The CDR3 nucleotides are TGCGCCAGCAGCCAAGATCGGAATCCTTCCTACGAGCAGTACTTC.

The rearrangement links TRBV19 to TRBJ1-1, with 7 bases aligning to TRBD1. CDR1 and CDR2 (germline): LNHDA, SQIVND (reference sequence). Unmatched junction bases numbered 7, after V lost 9 bases and J lost 6 bases. The CDR3 sequence is 12 residues long. The CDR3 DNA follows: TGTGCCAGCCGACAGGGAAGCCCTGAAGCTTTCTTT. This translates into CASRQGSPEAFF.

The chain has TRBV20-1 and TRBJ1-4; TRBD1 agrees at 9 bases. The germline CDR1 and CDR2 sequences are DFQATT and SNEGSKA (reference sequence). This CDR3 comprises 13 residues. With V trimmed by 3 bases and J by 8 bases, 4 bases remained unmatched. The CDR3 reads CSARWDRDEKLFF. Written as DNA, the CDR3 is TGCAGTGCTAGGTGGGACAGGGACGAAAAACTGTTTTTT.

This clonotype occurred a few times. The chain couples TRBV4-3 to TRBJ1-2; 7 nucleotides agree with TRBD1. Germline loops: CDR1 LGHNA, CDR2 YSLEER. The V segment lost 1 base and the J segment 3 bases; nucleotides outside the gene matches: 8. The CDR3 is made up of 16 amino acids. CDR3 sequence reads: CASSQGEDRPYYGYTF. The DNA for the CDR3 is TGCGCCAGCAGCCAAGGAGAGGACAGGCCCTACTATGGCTACACCTTC.

The CDR3 is CASSPIVGSHNEQFF. Here the CDR3 DNA reads TGTGCCAGCAGCCCCATAGTTGGCAGTCACAATGAGCAGTTCTTC. The chain joins TRBV7-9 to TRBJ2-1; D uncertain. The CDR3 is 15 amino acids. CDR1 is SEHNR and CDR2 is FQNEAQ in the germline V gene (reference sequence). Trimming removed 5 bases at V and 5 bases at J, with 16 bases between.

The chain combines TRBV7-9 with TRBJ2-3; TRBD1 matches 8 bases. The J segment lost 1 base and the V segment lost 5 bases, leaving 5 bases of the junction unmatched. CDR3 length: 15 residues. Germline V lookup: CDR1 SEHNR, CDR2 FQNEAQ (reference sequence). CDR3 residues: CASSPDRGGTDTQYF. CDR3 DNA sequence: TGTGCCAGCAGCCCAGACAGGGGAGGCACAGATACGCAGTATTTT.

This clonotype was picked up a small number of times. The chain carries TRBV27 and TRBJ1-4; D not resolved. Trimming removed 5 bases from V and 10 bases from J, with 23 bases in between. The CDR3 is 16 amino acids. In germline, CDR1 is MNHEY, CDR2 SMNVEV (reference sequence). CDR3 in DNA: TGTGCCAGCAGTCCACCTGCCGGGAGCGGGGTCGGAAAACTGTTTTTT. Its translation is CASSPPAGSGVGKLFF.

The chain combines TRBV7-2 with TRBJ1-2, with 8 bases that match TRBD1. Germline V gene lookup returns CDR1 SGHTA and CDR2 FQGNSA. CDR3 length equals 14 residues. V shed 4 bases and J 2 bases; nucleotides not matched to a gene: 3. The CDR3 nucleotides are TGTGCCAGCAGCTCGGGACAGGTCAACTATGGCTACACCTTC. It yields the protein CASSSGQVNYGYTF.

This clonotype was detected a few times. The chain links TRBV7-2 to TRBJ1-4; D may be TRBD1 (5 bases). CDR3 length: 14 residues. The V end lost 6 bases, the J end lost 5 bases, and 13 bases lay between the germline ends. Germline CDR1 reads SGHTA; CDR2 reads FQGNSA. CDR3 sequence (DNA): TGTGCCAGCAGTTTCAACGGGGGGAATGAAAAACTGTTTTTT. It is translated as CASSFNGGNEKLFF.

This clonotype was found a few times. J is TRBJ2-1 and V is TRBV5-1; D is unresolved. The CDR3 has 17 amino acids. Germline V gives CDR1 SGHRS, CDR2 YFSETQ. V lost 3 bases and J lost 2, with 18 bases in between. Here the CDR3 reads CASSSTQEWSTYNEQFF. CDR3 nucleotide sequence: TGCGCCAGCAGCTCGACCCAGGAGTGGAGCACCTACAATGAGCAGTTCTTC.

The V and J genes are TRBV5-1 and TRBJ2-3, with 7 bases aligning to TRBD1. The CDR3 is 16 amino acids. The junction had 5 bases not matched to a gene; V was cut back by 1 base and J by 0 bases. Germline CDR1 reads SGHRS; CDR2 reads YFSETQ. Here the CDR3 DNA reads TGCGCCAGCAGCTTGCAAGGACAGGAAAGCACAGATACGCAGTATTTT. It specifies CASSLQGQESTDTQYF.

At least ten counts were recorded for this clonotype. The rearrangement links TRBV11-2 to TRBJ2-3, with 9 bases aligning to TRBD2. The V gene's germline CDR1 is SGHAT and CDR2 FQNNGV. V lost 5 bases and J lost 1; bases outside the gene matches: 4. The CDR3 covers 15 residues. CDR3 in DNA: TGTGCCAGCAGCCCGAGCGGGGGGCGCACAGATACGCAGTATTTT. Amino acid sequence: CASSPSGGRTDTQYF.